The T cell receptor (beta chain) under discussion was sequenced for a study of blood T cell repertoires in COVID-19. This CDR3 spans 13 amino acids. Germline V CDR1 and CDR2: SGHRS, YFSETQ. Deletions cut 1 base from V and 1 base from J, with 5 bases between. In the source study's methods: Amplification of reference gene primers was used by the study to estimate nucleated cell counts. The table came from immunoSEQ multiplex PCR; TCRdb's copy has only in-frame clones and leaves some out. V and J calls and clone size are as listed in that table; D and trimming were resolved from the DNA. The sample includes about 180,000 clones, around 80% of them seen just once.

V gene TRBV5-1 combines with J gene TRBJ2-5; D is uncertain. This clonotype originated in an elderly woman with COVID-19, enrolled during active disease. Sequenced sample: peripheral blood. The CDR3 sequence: CASSLPSQETQYF. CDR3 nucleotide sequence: TGCGCCAGCAGCTTGCCCAGCCAAGAGACCCAGTACTTC. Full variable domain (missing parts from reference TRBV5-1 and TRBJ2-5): KAGVTQTPRYLIKTRGQQVTLSCSPISGHRSVSWYQQTPGQGLQFLFEYFSETQRNKGNFPGRFSGRQFSNSRSEMNVSTLELGDSALYLCASSLPSQETQYFGPGTRLLVL.